The 11 T cell receptor beta chains below come from one sample, sequenced in a study of CD8 T cells in ankylosing spondylitis. TCRdb processed the 5' RACE reads anew with MiXCR; each CDR3 protein has one entry. The repertoire holds about 130,000 distinct CDR3 sequences, roughly an eighth seen once, with approximately 3.1% in the top ten. Sequencing used blood, either unsorted or a sorted T cell fraction (not recorded which). The receptor set was obtained from a female donor with ankylosing spondylitis or in good health (not recorded which).

This chain's CDR3 is CASSLVRGDRGELFF. Here the CDR3 DNA reads TGCGCCAGCAGCTTGGTTCGCGGAGATCGGGGGGAGCTGTTTTTT. The chain recombines TRBV5-1 with TRBJ2-2; the D is unclear. Per germline, CDR1 SGHRS and CDR2 YFSETQ. CDR3 length equals 15 residues. V lost 0 bases and J 8 bases, leaving 14 bases between the germline ends.

With respect to this clonotype: This may stem from a read error, because a much larger clone lies one nucleotide away. J is TRBJ1-1 and V is TRBV10-3; 10 positions agree with TRBD1. CDR1 and CDR2 (germline): ENHRY, SYGVKD. The CDR3 extends over 12 amino acids. The CDR3 sequence is CAIGEGTGAAFF. CDR3 in DNA: TGTGCCATCGGTGAGGGGACAGGGGCAGCTTTCTTT.

This clonotype was recorded many times. The rearrangement links TRBV3-1 to TRBJ2-1; a weak D match, TRBD2 (6 bases). Trimming pared 4 bases from V and 7 bases from J, leaving 11 bases between. Germline CDR1 and CDR2: LGHDT and YNNKEL (reference sequence). This CDR3 has 13 amino acids. The CDR3 coding sequence is TGTGCCAGCAGCCTGGGGACTGGTAATGAGCAGTTCTTC. Translation gives CASSLGTGNEQFF.

This clonotype was seen a few times. The genes are TRBV2 and TRBJ2-7, with D unclear. V lost 8 bases, J lost 1 base, and 6 bases lay in between. Germline loops: CDR1 SNHLY, CDR2 FYNNEI. The CDR3 loop spans 11 amino acids. In DNA, the CDR3 is TGTGCCAGCGGCAGGTCCTACGAGCAGTACTTC. Translated: CASGRSYEQYF.

This clonotype was seen at least ten times. The genes are TRBV6-2 or TRBV6-3 and TRBJ2-1; TRBD2 matches 15 bases. The CDR3 sequence is 16 residues long. CDR1 and CDR2 from the germline V gene are MNHEY and SVGEGT. The V segment lost 5 bases and the J segment 1 base; nucleotides outside the gene matches: 0. CDR3 region: CASSGLAGGSYNEQFF. In nucleotides, the CDR3 is TGTGCCAGCAGTGGACTAGCGGGGGGGTCCTACAATGAGCAGTTCTTC.

This clonotype was found many times. The rearrangement uses TRBV4-2 and TRBJ1-1; D is unresolved. V dropped 0 bases and J dropped 0 bases, with 8 bases sitting between them. The CDR3 is 15 amino acids. Germline CDR1 LGHNA, CDR2 YNFKEQ. Here the CDR3 DNA reads TGTGCCAGCAGCCAAGATGGAGGAATGAACACTGAAGCTTTCTTT. It encodes CASSQDGGMNTEAFF.

This clonotype was observed a few times. The rearrangement links TRBV5-1 to TRBJ2-7; 8 bases fit TRBD2. With V trimmed by 0 bases and J by 5 bases, 7 bases remained unmatched. The CDR3 sequence is 15 residues long. The V gene's germline CDR1 is SGHRS and CDR2 YFSETQ. The CDR3 sequence: CASSLVGGARNEQYF. In nucleotides, the CDR3 is TGCGCCAGCAGCTTGGTCGGGGGGGCGCGGAACGAGCAGTACTTC.

The table lists this clonotype with many counts. The chain recombines TRBV6-6 with TRBJ1-2; D ambiguous. Trimming cost V 6 bases and J 2 bases, with 10 bases left between them. The germline gives CDR1 MNHNY, CDR2 SVGAGI (reference sequence). The CDR3 has 13 residues. The CDR3 loop reads CASSIDPNYGYTF. The CDR3 region has the DNA TGTGCCAGCAGCATCGACCCAAACTATGGCTACACCTTC.

This clonotype has ten or more counts. V usage is TRBV12-3 or TRBV12-4 and J usage is TRBJ2-1; 11 bases fit TRBD2. J gave up 0 bases and V 5 bases, and 6 bases lay outside the gene matches. CDR3 length: 17 residues. The CDR3 reads CASSPGTSGSSYNEQFF. In DNA form, the CDR3 reads TGTGCCAGCAGTCCCGGGACTAGCGGTAGCTCCTACAATGAGCAGTTCTTC.

This clonotype was observed many times. The V gene is TRBV10-3, the J gene TRBJ2-1; possibly TRBD1 or TRBD2 for D (5 bases each). The germline V gene has CDR1 ENHRY and CDR2 SYGVKD. The CDR3 has 12 residues. Trimming removed 10 bases at V and 8 bases at J, with 15 bases between. The CDR3 bases are TGTGCCACAACCCGGGGCTTGGATGAGCAGTTCTTC. It yields the protein CATTRGLDEQFF.

The V gene is TRBV20-1, the J gene TRBJ1-4, with 11 positions matching TRBD1. Trimming cost V 1 base and J 8 bases; bases outside gene matches: 15. CDR3 length equals 18 residues. Germline V gene lookup returns CDR1 DFQATT and CDR2 SNEGSKA (reference sequence). In DNA, the CDR3 is TGCAGTGCTAGAGGGACAGGGGGCGCTTTCCATGTCGGGGAAAAACTGTTTTTT. Protein: CSARGTGGAFHVGEKLFF.